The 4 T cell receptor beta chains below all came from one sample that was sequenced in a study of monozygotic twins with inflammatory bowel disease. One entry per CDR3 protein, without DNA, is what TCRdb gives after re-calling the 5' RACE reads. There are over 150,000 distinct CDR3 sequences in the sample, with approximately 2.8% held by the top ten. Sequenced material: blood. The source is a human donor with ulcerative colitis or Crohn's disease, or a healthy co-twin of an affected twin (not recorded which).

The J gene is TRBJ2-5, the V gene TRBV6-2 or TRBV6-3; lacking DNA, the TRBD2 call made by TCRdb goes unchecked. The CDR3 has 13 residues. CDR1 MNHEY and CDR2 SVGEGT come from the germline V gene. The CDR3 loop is CASSWTSGETQYF.

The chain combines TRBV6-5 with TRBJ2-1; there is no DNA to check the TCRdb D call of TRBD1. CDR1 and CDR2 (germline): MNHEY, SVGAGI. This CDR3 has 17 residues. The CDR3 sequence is CASSSLPPGQTYNEQFF.

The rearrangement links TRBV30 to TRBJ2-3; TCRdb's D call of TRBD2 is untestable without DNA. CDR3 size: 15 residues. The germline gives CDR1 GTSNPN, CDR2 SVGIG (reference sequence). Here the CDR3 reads CACPGREKLADTQYF.

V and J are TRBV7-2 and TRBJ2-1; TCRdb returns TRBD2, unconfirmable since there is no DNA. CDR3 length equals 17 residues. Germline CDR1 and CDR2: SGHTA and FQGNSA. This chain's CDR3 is CASSFPQGLAGVNEQFF.